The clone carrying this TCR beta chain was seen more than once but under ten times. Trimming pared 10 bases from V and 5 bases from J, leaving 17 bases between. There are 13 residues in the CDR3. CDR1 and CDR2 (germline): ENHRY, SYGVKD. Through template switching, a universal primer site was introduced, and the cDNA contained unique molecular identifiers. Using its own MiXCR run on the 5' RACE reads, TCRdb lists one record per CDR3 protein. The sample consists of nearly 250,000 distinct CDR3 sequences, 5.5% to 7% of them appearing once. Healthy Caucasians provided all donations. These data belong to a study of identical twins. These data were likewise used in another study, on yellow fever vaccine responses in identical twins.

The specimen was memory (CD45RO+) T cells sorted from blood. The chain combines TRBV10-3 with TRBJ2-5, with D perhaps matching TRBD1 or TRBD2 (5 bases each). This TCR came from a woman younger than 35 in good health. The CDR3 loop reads CATQRGYVETQYF. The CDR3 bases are TGTGCCACCCAACGGGGCTACGTCGAGACCCAGTACTTC.